The TCR beta chain under discussion was sequenced for a study of blood T cell repertoires in COVID-19 (dated by TCRdb to between 2020 and 2021). General notes on the study: Samples from collaborators originated in the United States, Italy and Spain and spanned both the acute and convalescent phases of COVID-19. Where available, HLA class I and class II types were obtained from metadata supplied by the sample provider rather than from assay-based typing. The samples were drawn from two sources: the first 160 participants of the ongoing ImmuneRACE study, and some 1,300 subjects contributed by 6 global collaborators. The prospective study material was composed of cDNA or gDNA derived from T cells, B-cell-depleted T cells, or PBMCs. The repertoires were made available in a free public database intended to serve as a resource for research on the immune response to SARS-CoV-2. The sample metadata nearly always contained a de-identified subject ID, COVID-19 status, age in years and sex. Deeply sampled blood TCRbeta repertoires from subjects exposed to, actively infected with, or recovered from COVID-19 were included in the dataset. Broad study findings and their caveats: The quantity of clinical and demographic metadata differed by source and by participant and was supplied without curation.

The CDR3 numbers 10 residues from cysteine through phenylalanine. Only the CDR3 part of the read is kept: 30 bases, read in frame from the first base. As encoded in the germline V gene, CDR1 is SNHLY while CDR2 is FYNNEI. V loses 7 bases, J loses 9 bases, and the germline ends lie 10 bases apart. As to this clone: No cognate antigen has been identified for it. No base quality values were provided; no much bigger clone lies one nucleotide off.

TCRbeta CDR3 regions were amplified from genomic DNA using the immunoSEQ Assay, a bias-controlled multiplex PCR. As for the authors' bioinformatics: Within the assay, amplification of reference gene primers was used to estimate how many nucleated cells each sample contained. Sequence reads were collapsed and filtered to measure the absolute abundance of every unique TCRbeta CDR3 rearrangement. Productive Simpson clonality was computed per sample as the square root of Simpson's diversity index over productive rearrangements. The clones in this table, taken by TCRdb from immuneACCESS, are in-frame only. Not every clone is retained; where verified, under half of the shortfall comes from an unresolved V gene, and the cause of the rest is unknown. That table supplies the V and J calls and clone size; D and trimming were determined from the DNA. For this sample the table gives about 130,000 clones, of which around 86% were detected only once. Jointly, the top ten make up about 20% of the sample.

Participants in the prospective study were enrolled through a virtual design, were aged 18 to 89 years, and lived in fewer than 30 United States geographic areas. In the prospective study, participants were assigned to cohorts based on the clinical history participants reported in a screening survey and a study questionnaire. Recovered participants in ImmuneRACE Cohort 3 were defined by two consecutive negative NP/OP PCR tests, clearance by a healthcare professional, or resolution of symptoms. In the prospective study, whole blood, serum and a nasopharyngeal or oropharyngeal swab were collected from each participant by mobile phlebotomists. Additional blood draws and questionnaires over an approximately two-month period could optionally be provided by prospective study participants. Before DNA extraction, blood samples from the prospective study were shipped at room temperature or frozen.

The source of this sequence is a man in his thirties or forties who had recovered from COVID-19. Recombination joined TRBV2 with TRBJ2-7, and the D gene may be TRBD2, 5 bases matching. The sequenced sample was PBMCs or T cells enriched from blood (not recorded which). The CDR3 region reads CASMKEVQYF. The sequenced DNA is TGTGCCAGCATGAAGGAGGTGCAGTACTTC.